This TCR beta chain was sequenced during a study of beta chain features in type 1 diabetes. Study-wide results and caveats: Patients with Type 1 diabetes showed moderately but significantly shorter TCRB CDR3s in all four CD4+ subsets.

CD4+ naive, central memory, regulatory and stem cell-like memory cells were sorted via CD45RO/CCR7/CD25/CD127/CD95/CD27. The entirety of the isolated RNA underwent reverse transcription, so expressed TCRB transcripts were sequenced. Libraries were prepared by immunoSEQ multiplex PCR; TCRdb keeps only in-frame clonotypes and omits some of them. In the table there are 250,000 to 300,000 clones, approximately 14% of which are singletons. Concerning this clone: What it recognizes is unknown.

The CDR3 length is 16 residues. The V segment lost 4 bases and the J segment 4 bases; nucleotides outside the gene matches: 12. Germline assignment: CDR1 SGHRS and CDR2 YFSETQ. The TCR sequence derives from a man aged 25 to 40 with type 1 diabetes. The rearrangement links TRBV5-1 to TRBJ2-3; 7 bases line up with TRBD1. Sequencing was done on a sample of naive CD4+ T cells from blood. The CDR3 coding sequence is TGCGCCAGCAGCCCTCAACAGGGGATTTCGGCAGATACGCAGTATTTT. Translating it yields CASSPQQGISADTQYF.